This T cell receptor beta chain came from a study of T cell responses to AZD1222 COVID-19 vaccine. Study-level points and caveats: Only a handful of AZD1222 recipients, more than 5 in all, had baseline seropositivity.

Note on this clone: Its antigen is not identified.

V lost 1 base and J 3 bases, leaving 15 bases between the germline ends. The CDR3 has 17 residues. Germline lookup yields CDR1 KGHSH and CDR2 LQKENI. The data were produced by immunoSEQ multiplex PCR, yet TCRdb's version contains in-frame clones alone and is incomplete. The table records 150,000 to 200,000 clones, approximately 94% of them present only once. The TCR was taken from an adult who received the AZD1222 COVID-19 vaccine. Specimen: peripheral blood, collected 28 days after the second AZD1222 dose. This chain connects TRBV18 to TRBJ1-4, with D possibly TRBD1 on 5 matching bases. The CDR3 loop reads CASSPRQSGGSNEKLFF. The CDR3 DNA reads as TGTGCCAGCTCACCACGTCAGTCTGGGGGTTCTAATGAAAAACTGTTTTTT.